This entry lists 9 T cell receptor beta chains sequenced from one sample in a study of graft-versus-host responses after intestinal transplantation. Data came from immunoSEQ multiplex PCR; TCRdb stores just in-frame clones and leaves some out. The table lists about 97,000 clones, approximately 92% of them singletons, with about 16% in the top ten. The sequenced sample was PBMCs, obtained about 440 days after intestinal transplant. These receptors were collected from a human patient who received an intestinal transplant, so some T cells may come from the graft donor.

CDR3 DNA sequence: TGTGCCAGCAGCTTGGTACAGAAGAATAACTATGGCTACACCTTC. Protein: CASSLVQKNNYGYTF. The chain joins TRBV5-4 to TRBJ1-2; D is ambiguous. Looked up from germline, CDR1 is SGHNT and CDR2 is YYREEE (reference sequence). This CDR3 spans 15 amino acids. The V end was cut by 0 bases, the J end by 1 base, with 10 bases between.

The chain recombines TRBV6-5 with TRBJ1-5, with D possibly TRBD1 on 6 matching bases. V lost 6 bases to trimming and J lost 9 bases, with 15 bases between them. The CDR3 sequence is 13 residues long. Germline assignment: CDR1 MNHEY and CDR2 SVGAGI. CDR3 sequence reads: CASSQGRHAPQHF. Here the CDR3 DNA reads TGTGCCAGCAGCCAGGGGAGGCATGCGCCCCAGCATTTT.

CDR3 in DNA: TGCGCCAGCAGTGCCCCCAGGGACTCCTACGAGCAGTACTTC. Its protein is CASSAPRDSYEQYF. This chain connects TRBV10-2 to TRBJ2-7, with a tentative D call TRBD1 (5 bases). V shed 4 bases and J shed 0 bases, with 10 bases lying between them. Germline CDR1 reads WSHSY; CDR2 reads SAAADI. This CDR3 has 14 amino acids.

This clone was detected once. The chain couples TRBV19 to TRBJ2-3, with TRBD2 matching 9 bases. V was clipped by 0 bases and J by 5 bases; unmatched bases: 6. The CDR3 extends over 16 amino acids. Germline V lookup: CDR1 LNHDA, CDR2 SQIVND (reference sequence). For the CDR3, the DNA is TGTGCCAGTAGTATAGAGGGCGGGGGGGCCGGAGATACGCAGTATTTT. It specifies CASSIEGGGAGDTQYF.

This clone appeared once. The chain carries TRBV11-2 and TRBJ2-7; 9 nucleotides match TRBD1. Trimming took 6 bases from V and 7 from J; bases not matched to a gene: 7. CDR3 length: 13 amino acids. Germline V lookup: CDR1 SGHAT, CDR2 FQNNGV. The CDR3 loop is CASRTGGPGEQYF. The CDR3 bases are TGTGCCAGCAGGACAGGGGGGCCGGGGGAGCAGTACTTC.

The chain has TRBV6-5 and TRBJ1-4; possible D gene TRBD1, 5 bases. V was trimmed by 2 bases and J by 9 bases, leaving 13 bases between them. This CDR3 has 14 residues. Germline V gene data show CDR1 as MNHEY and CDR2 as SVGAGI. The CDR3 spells CASSYTTGGQKLFF. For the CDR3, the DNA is TGTGCCAGCAGTTACACTACAGGAGGGCAAAAACTGTTTTTT.

The CDR3 here is CSVETGEEQYF. The CDR3 DNA follows: TGCAGCGTTGAAACAGGGGAAGAGCAGTACTTC. This rearrangement joins TRBV29-1 to TRBJ2-7, with TRBD1 matching over 7 bases. V lost 2 bases, J lost 7 bases, and 2 bases stayed unmatched. Germline V lookup: CDR1 SQVTM, CDR2 ANQGSEA. The CDR3 extends over 11 amino acids.

The CDR3 DNA reads TGTGCCAGCTCACCATCCGGGGAGCTGTTTTTT. Its translation: CASSPSGELFF. The chain links TRBV18 to TRBJ2-2; D gene unclear. CDR1 and CDR2 from the germline V gene are KGHSH and LQKENI. The germline V and J ends were trimmed by 2 bases and 6 bases, with 1 base remaining between them. This CDR3 contains 11 residues.

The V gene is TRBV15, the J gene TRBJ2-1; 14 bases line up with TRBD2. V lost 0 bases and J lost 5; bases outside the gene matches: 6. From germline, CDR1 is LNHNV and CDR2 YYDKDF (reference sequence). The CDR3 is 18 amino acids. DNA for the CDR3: TGTGCCACCAGCAGAGATCAGGGGACTAGCGGGGGCCACAATGAGCAGTTCTTC. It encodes CATSRDQGTSGGHNEQFF.